The source of this T cell receptor beta chain is a study of CD8+ T cells in alopecia areata. Study conclusions and caveats: Researchers reported that TCR sharing among patients proved less clear than in mice, possibly HLA-linked. One nonresponder makes the tie between baseline CD8+ expansion and response uncertain.

Treatment in this sample: oral pan-JAK inhibitor, 5-10 mg twice daily. Sorting of CD4+ and CD8+ T cells was performed on PBMCs. As regards this clone: The antigen is not known.

It was cDNA, reverse transcribed from extracted RNA, that served as the sequencing template. Method: immunoSEQ multiplex PCR; TCRdb's copy keeps in-frame clones and lacks some. This repertoire shows a few hundred thousand clones, roughly 60% found once; its top ten account for around 0.92%. This specimen was CD4+ T cells sorted from blood, taken around week 54, from a patient treated with tofacitinib. The TCR originated in a human donor with alopecia areata.

The CDR3 region is CASSRATNYGYTF. The CDR3, as DNA: TGTGCCAGCAGCCGGGCAACTAACTATGGCTACACCTTC. V and J are TRBV9 and TRBJ1-2; D unresolved. Germline CDR1 reads SGDLS; CDR2 reads YYNGEE. The CDR3 totals 13 residues. V was cut by 4 bases and J by 0 bases, with 7 bases left in between.